Presented here are 12 T cell receptor beta chains from one specimen sequenced in a study of spatial heterogeneity in lung cancer. Study-level points and caveats: Counts that tracked tumor mutation counts were those of expanded intratumoral alpha and beta TCRs.

The antigens of these receptors remain unknown. MiXCR, run by TCRdb on the 5' RACE reads, gives a single entry per CDR3 protein. The top ten clones hold 11% of a sample with 13,000 or so distinct CDR3 sequences, around 5.4% of them seen once. Time point noted: sample taken at primary tumor resection. Here the sequenced sample was lung tumor tissue, taken at surgery. Source of these receptors: a female donor with early-stage non-small cell lung cancer.

This clonotype was observed at least ten times. This beta chain is a stray read from a library made for alpha chains; its abundance is not meaningful. The chain combines TRBV28 with TRBJ2-3; 10 bases are a match to TRBD2. This CDR3 contains 13 residues. Germline V gives CDR1 MDHEN, CDR2 SYDVKM. The CDR3 DNA reads as TGTGTCACCGGGACTAGCGATACAGATACGCAGTATTTT. This codes for CVTGTSDTDTQYF. The full variable domain, in which reference TRBV28 and TRBJ2-3 provide the parts outside the CDR3, is DVKVTQSSRYLVKRTGEKVFLECVQDMDHENMFWYRQDPGLGLRLIYFSYDVKMKEKGDIPEGYSVSREKKERFSLILESASTNQTSMYLCVTGTSDTDTQYFGPGTRLTVL.

In its sample, this clonotype was seen many times. This beta chain represents an off-target read in a library built for alpha chains; its size is of limited meaning. The chain is built from TRBV7-2 and TRBJ1-3; no clear D gene. The V gene's germline CDR1 is SGHTA and CDR2 FQGNSA. The V end lost 5 bases, the J end lost 3 bases, and 8 bases lay between the germline ends. The CDR3 totals 13 residues. The CDR3 DNA sequence: TGTGCCAGCAGCCTCCAAGTTGGAAACACCATATATTTT. Its protein product is CASSLQVGNTIYF.

The sample holds one count of this clonotype. A library made for alpha chains picked up this beta chain off target, so its size means little. This chain links TRBV20-1 with TRBJ1-5; D call uncertain. The CDR3 loop spans 13 amino acids. Germline assignment: CDR1 DFQATT and CDR2 SNEGSKA (reference sequence). Between the trimmed V and J ends, which lost 3 bases and 9 bases, there was a span of 15 bases. The CDR3 sequence: CSARGLGAGPQHF. The CDR3 DNA reads TGCAGTGCTAGGGGCTTGGGTGCGGGGCCCCAGCATTTT.

In this sample, this clonotype turned up many times. Found in a library prepared for alpha chains, this beta chain is an off-target read, and its abundance has little meaning. The chain has TRBV12-3 or TRBV12-4 and TRBJ2-3; 8 bases line up with TRBD2. Unmatched junction bases numbered 6, after V lost 3 bases and J lost 4 bases. The CDR3 consists of 15 residues. The CDR3 DNA reads TGTGCCAGCAGTTTCGGGGGACTAGGCGCAGATACGCAGTATTTT. Translation: CASSFGGLGADTQYF.

This clonotype was counted many times. Found in a library prepared for alpha chains, this beta chain is an off-target read, and its abundance has little meaning. The gene calls are TRBV7-9 and TRBJ1-1; possibly TRBD1 for D (5 bases). The ends were cut back, 7 bases at V and 5 bases at J, with 14 bases in the middle. This CDR3 contains 13 residues. Germline V lookup: CDR1 SEHNR, CDR2 FQNEAQ (reference sequence). For the CDR3, the DNA is TGTGCCAGCAAAATCACAGGAAGGACTGAAGCTTTCTTT. This gives the protein CASKITGRTEAFF.

Comment on this clonotype: This beta chain came through as a stray read in a library set up for alpha chains, and its size says little. This rearrangement joins TRBV28 to TRBJ1-5, with 8 bases aligning to TRBD1. J gave up 6 bases and V 1 base, and 11 bases lay outside the gene matches. Germline values: CDR1 MDHEN, CDR2 SYDVKM. There are 17 residues in the CDR3. CDR3 protein: CASSLSLGRGQGQPQHF. CDR3 bases: TGTGCCAGCAGTTTATCTCTCGGCAGGGGGCAGGGTCAGCCCCAGCATTTT. The full variable domain, in which reference TRBV28 and TRBJ1-5 provide the parts outside the CDR3, is DVKVTQSSRYLVKRTGEKVFLECVQDMDHENMFWYRQDPGLGLRLIYFSYDVKMKEKGDIPEGYSVSREKKERFSLILESASTNQTSMYLCASSLSLGRGQGQPQHFGDGTRLSIL.

This clonotype was seen repeatedly, ten times or more. A library prepared for alpha chains yielded this beta chain as an off-target read; its size is of little meaning. J is TRBJ2-1 and V is TRBV4-2, with 11 nucleotides matching TRBD2. V gave up 1 base and J gave up 9 bases; unmatched junction bases: 8. The CDR3 contains 16 residues. CDR1 and CDR2 (germline): LGHNA, YNFKEQ. Here the CDR3 reads CASSQVASGGFTEQFF. The CDR3 DNA reads TGTGCCAGCAGCCAAGTGGCTAGCGGGGGGTTTACTGAGCAGTTCTTC.

This clonotype was recorded at least ten times. With the library built for alpha chains, this beta chain is off target and its frequency is not meaningful. V and J are TRBV15 and TRBJ1-5, with D perhaps matching TRBD1 (6 bases). The ends were cut back, 1 base at V and 5 bases at J, with 21 bases in the middle. The germline V gene has CDR1 LNHNV and CDR2 YYDKDF (reference sequence). This CDR3 spans 18 amino acids. CDR3 protein: CATSRGGGGVRKDQPQHF. The CDR3, as DNA: TGTGCCACCAGCAGAGGAGGGGGAGGGGTACGTAAGGATCAGCCCCAGCATTTT.

This clonotype was counted many times. As an off-target read in a library built for alpha chains, this beta chain has a frequency of little significance. The chain is built from TRBV5-1 and TRBJ2-5, with TRBD1 matching over 10 bases. Germline trimming cut 3 bases from V and 4 bases from J; bases unmatched to any gene: 12. This CDR3 comprises 17 residues. Germline V gene lookup returns CDR1 SGHRS and CDR2 YFSETQ. This CDR3 is CASSWDRGPLRGETQYF. The CDR3 region has the DNA TGCGCCAGCAGCTGGGACAGGGGCCCTCTTAGGGGAGAGACCCAGTACTTC.

This clonotype is judged medium-sized (0.01 to 0.1%). A library prepared for alpha chains yielded this beta chain as an off-target read; its size is of little meaning. This chain links TRBV19 with TRBJ2-2; no firm D call. The germline CDR1 and CDR2 sequences are LNHDA and SQIVND (reference sequence). Trimming removed 3 bases from V and 2 bases from J, with 7 bases in between. The CDR3 length is 14 residues. The CDR3 region is CASSIFSNTGELFF. The CDR3 DNA reads as TGTGCCAGTAGTATTTTTAGCAACACCGGGGAGCTGTTTTTT.

There are many counts of this clonotype. Since it is a stray read in a library aimed at alpha chains, this beta chain has a size that is not meaningful. The rearrangement links TRBV7-8 to TRBJ2-1; possibly TRBD1 for D (5 bases). In germline, CDR1 is SGHVS, CDR2 FQNEAQ. Trimming removed 1 base from V and 6 bases from J, with 7 bases in between. The CDR3 extends over 13 amino acids. CDR3: CASSLGRVNEQFF. The CDR3 coding sequence is TGTGCCAGCAGCTTAGGCAGGGTCAATGAGCAGTTCTTC.

At least ten counts were recorded for this clonotype. Since it is a stray read in a library aimed at alpha chains, this beta chain has a size that is not meaningful. This rearrangement joins TRBV7-9 to TRBJ1-2; D perhaps matches TRBD1 (6 bases). V lost 3 bases, J lost 8 bases, and 28 bases lay in between. CDR3 length: 18 amino acids. Germline V lookup: CDR1 SEHNR, CDR2 FQNEAQ (reference sequence). CDR3 amino acids: CASSFRRNRAPGQRGYTF. The CDR3 nucleotides read TGTGCCAGCAGCTTCAGGCGGAACAGGGCCCCAGGGCAAAGGGGCTACACCTTC.